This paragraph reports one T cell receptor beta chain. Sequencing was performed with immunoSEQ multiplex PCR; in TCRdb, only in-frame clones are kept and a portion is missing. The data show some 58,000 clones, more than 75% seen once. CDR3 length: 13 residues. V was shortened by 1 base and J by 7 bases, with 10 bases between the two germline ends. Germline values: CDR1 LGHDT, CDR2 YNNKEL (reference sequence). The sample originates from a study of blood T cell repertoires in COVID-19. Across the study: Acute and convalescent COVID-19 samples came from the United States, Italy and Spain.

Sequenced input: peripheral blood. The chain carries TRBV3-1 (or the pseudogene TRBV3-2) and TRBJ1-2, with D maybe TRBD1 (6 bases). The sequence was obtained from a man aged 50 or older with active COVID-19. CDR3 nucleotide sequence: TGTGCCAGCAGCCAAGCGACAGGCGCTGGCTACACCTTC. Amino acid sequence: CASSQATGAGYTF.